The sequence of this T cell receptor (beta chain) was determined in a study of response to subunit inactivated influenza vaccine. Trimming pared 1 base from V and 0 bases from J, leaving 13 bases between. Germline V gene sequence: CDR1 SEHNR, CDR2 FQNEAQ (reference sequence). This CDR3 has 17 amino acids. A few counts support this clonotype. TCRdb reprocessed the RT-PCR reads with MiXCR, giving one entry per CDR3 protein. This table holds some 200,000 distinct CDR3 sequences, approximately 12% found once. This sample was also put to use in a study of T cells expressing NK-cell markers. From that paper: With UMIs, 5'RACE template switching was used to make TCR beta cDNA.

V and J are TRBV7-9 and TRBJ2-1, with a possible D match to TRBD1 (5 bases). The source of this sequence is a man aged 50 to 60 who received an inactivated influenza vaccine. The sequences come from CD8+ T cells sorted from PBMCs, collected 12 days after vaccination. The CDR3 region is CASSLERQTRSYNEQFF. DNA for the CDR3: TGTGCCAGCAGCTTAGAAAGACAGACCCGCTCCTACAATGAGCAGTTCTTC.